This TCR beta chain comes out of a study of T cells in Graves' hyperthyroidism and ophthalmopathy. Ten or more counts support this clonotype. Its target is not known. The CDR3 regions of TCR beta were amplified from RNA transcripts. RT-PCR in the first round (using the HTBI primer set) targeted the TCR CDR3. TCRdb re-analysed the multiplex PCR reads in MiXCR, keeping a single row per CDR3 protein. The sample has approximately 610,000 distinct CDR3 sequences, roughly 14% seen once. This CDR3 contains 14 residues. The V end was cut by 7 bases, the J end by 2 bases, with 15 bases between. Study results and limitations: Expanded thyroid clonotypes (above 0.001) were mostly also found in blood.

Sequenced material: blood. The chain uses TRBV12-3 or TRBV12-4 and TRBJ2-7; unclear D gene. This clonotype was sampled from a woman in her thirties or forties with Graves' ophthalmopathy. The CDR3: CASTLALGPYEQYF. The CDR3 DNA reads TGTGCCAGCACTTTGGCCCTTGGTCCCTACGAGCAGTACTTC.